Given below is one T cell receptor beta chain in context. The study separated CD4+ cells into CD45RA+ naive and CD45RA-negative memory subsets. DNA at about 210 ng, tens of thousands of T cell genomes, went into sorted-subset replicate PCRs. Profiled with immunoSEQ multiplex PCR; TCRdb holds only in-frame clones, not every one. The data show over a million clones, less than 99% seen once. V lost 1 base, J lost 8 bases, and 6 bases lay in between. From germline, CDR1 is SGHVS and CDR2 FNYEAQ. The CDR3 runs 12 residues. The source of the sample is a study of shared clonotypes between healthy human individuals.

The receptor comes from a man aged 25-45 years in good health. This chain connects TRBV7-6 to TRBJ2-1, with no clear D. Sequencing was done on a sample of naive CD4+ T cells sorted from blood. Subset specified: CD45RA+ positively selected. CDR3 sequence (DNA): TGTGCCAGCAGCTTAGATGGTCATGAGCAGTTCTTC. It specifies CASSLDGHEQFF.